This is a list of T cell receptor beta chains from one sample in a study of beta chain features in type 1 diabetes. Sequencing used immunoSEQ multiplex PCR; TCRdb keeps in-frame clones, though not all of them. The sample lists hundreds of thousands of clones; approximately 30% were seen once. The sequencing sample was made of naive CD4+ T cells from blood. Receptors originate from a man younger than 35 in good health. Each CDR3 is given with its conserved first and last residue. D genes are given only for firm matches. Not all rows give a size; the values are once, few, many and, for expanded clones, a class.

v_gene,j_gene,abundance,d_gene,CDR3aa,CDR3nt
TRBV5-1,TRBJ1-2,.,.,CASREGTGYTF,TGCGCCAGCAGAGAAGGAACCGGCTACACCTTC
TRBV19,TRBJ1-3,.,.,CASSASLGQDWRNTIYF,TGTGCCAGTAGTGCGTCATTGGGACAAGATTGGAGAAACACCATATATTTT
TRBV6-6,TRBJ2-3,.,.,CASSYGPMADTQYF,TGTGCCAGCAGTTACGGGCCCATGGCCGATACGCAGTATTTT
TRBV29-1,TRBJ2-6,few,TRBD1,CSVEETPGTGGSGANVLTF,TGCAGCGTTGAAGAGACCCCCGGGACAGGGGGCTCTGGGGCCAACGTCCTGACTTTC
TRBV20-1,TRBJ2-7,.,.,CSARQATEQYF,TGCAGTGCTCGCCAGGCGACCGAGCAGTACTTC
TRBV29-1,TRBJ1-4,.,.,CSVAGVANEKLFF,TGCAGCGTTGCAGGGGTGGCTAATGAAAAACTGTTTTTT
TRBV5-4,TRBJ1-2,.,.,CASSNGRQPFYGYTF,TGTGCCAGCAGCAACGGGCGGCAGCCCTTCTATGGCTACACCTTC
TRBV6-6,TRBJ1-4,few,.,CASSYSDWPTEKLFF,TGTGCCAGCAGTTACTCGGACTGGCCTACCGAAAAACTGTTTTTT
TRBV15,TRBJ2-1,.,TRBD2,CATSRGLAGPEQFF,TGTGCCACCAGCAGGGGACTAGCGGGACCTGAGCAGTTCTTC
TRBV5-4,TRBJ1-1,few,.,CASSRMTTEAFF,TGTGCCAGCAGCCGGATGACCACTGAAGCTTTCTTT